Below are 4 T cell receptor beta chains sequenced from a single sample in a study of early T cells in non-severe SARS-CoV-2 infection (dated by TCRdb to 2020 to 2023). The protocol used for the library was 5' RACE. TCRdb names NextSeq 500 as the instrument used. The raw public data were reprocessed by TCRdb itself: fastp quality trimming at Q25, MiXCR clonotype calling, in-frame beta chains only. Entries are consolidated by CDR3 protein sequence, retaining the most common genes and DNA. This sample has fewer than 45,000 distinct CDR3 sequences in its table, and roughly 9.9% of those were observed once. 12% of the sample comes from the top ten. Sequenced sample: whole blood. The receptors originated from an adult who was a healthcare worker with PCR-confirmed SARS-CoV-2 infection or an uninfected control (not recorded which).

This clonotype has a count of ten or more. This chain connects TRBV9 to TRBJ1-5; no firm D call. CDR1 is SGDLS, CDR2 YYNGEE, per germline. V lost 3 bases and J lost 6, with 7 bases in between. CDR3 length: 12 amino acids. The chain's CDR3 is CASSGRSQPQHF. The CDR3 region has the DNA TGTGCCAGCAGCGGGAGGAGTCAGCCCCAGCATTTT.

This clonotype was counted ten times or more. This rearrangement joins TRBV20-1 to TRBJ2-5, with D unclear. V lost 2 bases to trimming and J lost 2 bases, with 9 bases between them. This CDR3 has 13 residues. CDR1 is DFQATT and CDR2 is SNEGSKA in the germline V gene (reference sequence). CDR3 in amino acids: CSARFNSQETQYF. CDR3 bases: TGCAGTGCTAGATTTAATAGTCAAGAGACCCAGTACTTC.

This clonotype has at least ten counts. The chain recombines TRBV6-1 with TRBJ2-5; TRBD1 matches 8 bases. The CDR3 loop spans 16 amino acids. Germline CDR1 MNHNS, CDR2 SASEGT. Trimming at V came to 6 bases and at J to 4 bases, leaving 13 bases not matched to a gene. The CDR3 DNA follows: TGTGCCAGCAGAATCCTTGCCGGGACAGGTCCAGAGACCCAGTACTTC. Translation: CASRILAGTGPETQYF.

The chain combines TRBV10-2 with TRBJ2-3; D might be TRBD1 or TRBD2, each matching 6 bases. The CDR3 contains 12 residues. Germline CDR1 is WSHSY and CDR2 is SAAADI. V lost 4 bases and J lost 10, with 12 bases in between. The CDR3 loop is CASSGRGGAQYF. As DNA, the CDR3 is TGCGCCAGCAGTGGCAGGGGAGGCGCGCAGTATTTT.